This T cell receptor beta chain comes out of a study of shared clonotypes between healthy human individuals. General study findings and limits: Researchers sampled only blood; tissue repertoires likely differ.

As handled by the study authors: ImmunoSEQ supplied junction-only sequences lacking quality scores, so filtering was different. Assay: immunoSEQ multiplex PCR; the TCRdb copy retains only in-frame clones and omits some. The V and J calls and clone size are taken from that table; D and trimming were inferred from the DNA. Among some 2,100,000 clones listed, 85% to 95% were seen once. Cells designated naive CD8 were CD45RO-negative and were positively selected for CCR7, with terminally differentiated effector memory CD45RA+ cells excluded. With respect to this clone: Its antigen is still unknown.

This CDR3 comprises 15 residues. The trim removed 6 bases at V and 5 bases at J, leaving 10 bases unmatched. CDR1 MNHEY and CDR2 SMNVEV come from the germline V gene (reference sequence). The sequencing sample was made of naive CD8+ T cells from PBMCs. V is TRBV27 and J is TRBJ1-5; 7 bases fit TRBD1. The clonotype was recovered from a man younger than 35 in good health. Some clones in this sample may be carry-over from other donors' samples. The CDR3 protein is CASSDGLGTDQPQHF. DNA of the CDR3: TGTGCCAGCAGCGACGGCCTCGGGACAGATCAGCCCCAGCATTTT.